Listed here is a single T cell receptor beta chain. These data are taken from a study of blood T cell repertoires in COVID-19. The V and J ends lost 6 bases and 8 bases respectively, with 19 bases between them. Germline assignment: CDR1 ENHRY and CDR2 SYGVKD. This CDR3 is built from 14 residues. Profiled with immunoSEQ multiplex PCR; TCRdb holds only in-frame clones, not every one. Of 150,000 or so clones listed, 75% to 90% are singletons. The chain carries TRBV10-3 and TRBJ1-2, with D uncertain. This clonotype was obtained from a human donor in a cohort sampled during active COVID-19. Sequences were obtained from peripheral blood. The DNA of the CDR3 is TGTGCCATCAGGTCGGGGATACGAGGAAAAGGCTACACCTTC. Encoded protein: CAIRSGIRGKGYTF.